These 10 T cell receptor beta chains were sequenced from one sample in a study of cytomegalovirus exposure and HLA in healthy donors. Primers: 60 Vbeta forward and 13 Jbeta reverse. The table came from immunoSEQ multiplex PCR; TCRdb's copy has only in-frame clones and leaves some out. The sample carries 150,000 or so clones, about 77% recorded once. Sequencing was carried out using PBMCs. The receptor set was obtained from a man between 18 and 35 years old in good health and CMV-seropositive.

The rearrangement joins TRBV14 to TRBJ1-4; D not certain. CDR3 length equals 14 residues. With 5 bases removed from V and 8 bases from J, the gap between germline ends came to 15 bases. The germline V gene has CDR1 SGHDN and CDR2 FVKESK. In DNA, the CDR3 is TGTGCCAGCAGCGAACACGGCTTGGGCGAAAAACTGTTTTTT. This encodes CASSEHGLGEKLFF.

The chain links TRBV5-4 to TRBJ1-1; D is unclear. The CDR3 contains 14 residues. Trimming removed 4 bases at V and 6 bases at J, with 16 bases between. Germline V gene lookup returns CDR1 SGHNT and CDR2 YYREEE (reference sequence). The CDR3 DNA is TGTGCCAGCAGCAGCGTTGACAAGAGGGCTGAAGCTTTCTTT. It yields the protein CASSSVDKRAEAFF. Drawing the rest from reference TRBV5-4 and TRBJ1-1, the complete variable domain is ETGVTQSPTHLIKTRGQQVTLRCSSQSGHNTVSWYQQALGQGPQFIFQYYREEENGRGNFPPRFSGLQFPNYSSELNVNALELDDSALYLCASSSVDKRAEAFFGQGTRLTVV.

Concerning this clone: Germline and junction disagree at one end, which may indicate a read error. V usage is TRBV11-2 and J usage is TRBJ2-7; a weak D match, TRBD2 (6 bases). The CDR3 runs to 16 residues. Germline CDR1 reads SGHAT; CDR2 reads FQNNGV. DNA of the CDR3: TGCGCCAGCAGCCAAGATGGGGTGGGAGGCTCCTACGAGCAGTACTTC. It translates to CASSQDGVGGSYEQYF.

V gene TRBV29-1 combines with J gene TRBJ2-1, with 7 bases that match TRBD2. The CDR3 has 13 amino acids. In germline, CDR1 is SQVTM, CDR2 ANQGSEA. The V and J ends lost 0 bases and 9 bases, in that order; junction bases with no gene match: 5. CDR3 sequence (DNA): TGCAGCGTTGAAGATAATCCGGGGGGTGAGCAGTTCTTC. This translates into CSVEDNPGGEQFF.

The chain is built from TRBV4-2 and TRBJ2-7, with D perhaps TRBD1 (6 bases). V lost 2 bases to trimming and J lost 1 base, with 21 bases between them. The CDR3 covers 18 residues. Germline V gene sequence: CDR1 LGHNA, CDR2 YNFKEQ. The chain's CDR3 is CASSQRKGDRSGSYEQYF. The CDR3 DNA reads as TGTGCCAGCAGCCAAAGAAAGGGAGACAGGTCCGGTTCCTACGAGCAGTACTTC.

CDR3 sequence reads: CASSSTNRGWVDTQYF. As DNA, the CDR3 is TGTGCCAGCAGTTCTACAAACAGGGGGTGGGTAGATACGCAGTATTTT. The chain is built from TRBV28 and TRBJ2-3; TRBD1 matches at 8 bases. The junction had 11 bases not matched to a gene; V was cut back by 4 bases and J by 5 bases. The germline gives CDR1 MDHEN, CDR2 SYDVKM. This CDR3 comprises 16 residues.

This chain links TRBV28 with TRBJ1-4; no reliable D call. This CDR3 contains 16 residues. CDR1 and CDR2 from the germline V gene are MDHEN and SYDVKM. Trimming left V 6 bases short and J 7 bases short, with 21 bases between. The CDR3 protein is CASRYPTGVWGEKLFF. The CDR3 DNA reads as TGTGCCAGCAGATACCCGACCGGGGTCTGGGGTGAAAAACTGTTTTTT.

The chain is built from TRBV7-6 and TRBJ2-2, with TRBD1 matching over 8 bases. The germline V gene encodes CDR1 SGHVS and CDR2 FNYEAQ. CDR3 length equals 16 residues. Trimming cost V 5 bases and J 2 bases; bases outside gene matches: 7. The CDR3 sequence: CASSRRTGSNTGELFF. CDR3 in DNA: TGTGCCAGCAGCCGGAGGACAGGGTCCAACACCGGGGAGCTGTTTTTT. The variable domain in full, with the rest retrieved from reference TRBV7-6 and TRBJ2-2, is GAGVSQSPRYKVTKRGQDVALRCDPISGHVSLYWYRQALGQGPEFLTYFNYEAQQDKSGLPNDRFSAERPEGSISTLTIQRTEQRDSAMYRCASSRRTGSNTGELFFGEGSRLTVL.

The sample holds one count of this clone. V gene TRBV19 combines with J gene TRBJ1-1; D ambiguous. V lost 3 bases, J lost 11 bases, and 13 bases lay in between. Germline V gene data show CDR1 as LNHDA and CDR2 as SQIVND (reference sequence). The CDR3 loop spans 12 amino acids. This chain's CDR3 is CASSIEREGAFF. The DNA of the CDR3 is TGTGCCAGTAGTATTGAGCGGGAGGGCGCTTTCTTT.

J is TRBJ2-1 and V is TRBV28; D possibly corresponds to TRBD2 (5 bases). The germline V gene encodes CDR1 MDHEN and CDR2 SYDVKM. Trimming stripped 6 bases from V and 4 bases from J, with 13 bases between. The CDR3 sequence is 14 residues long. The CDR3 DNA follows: TGTGCCAGCAGCTCCGCGGGCACGTACAATGAGCAGTTCTTC. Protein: CASSSAGTYNEQFF.